What follows are 3 T cell receptor beta chains derived from one specimen sequenced in a study of PD-1 blockade in mismatch repair-deficient tumors. Sequencing used immunoSEQ multiplex PCR; TCRdb keeps in-frame clones, though not all of them. Among 120,000 or so clones listed, about nine tenths were seen once. Sequencing was performed on peripheral blood, taken just under 74 weeks after starting pembrolizumab. These TCRs come from an adult with mismatch repair-deficient cancer.

The J gene is TRBJ2-3, the V gene TRBV5-6; D possibly matches TRBD1 or TRBD2 (5 bases each). The CDR3 is made up of 15 amino acids. Trimming pared 3 bases from V and 8 bases from J, leaving 19 bases between. Per germline, CDR1 SGHDT and CDR2 YYEEEE. The CDR3: CASSWMGLAWGTQYF. CDR3 DNA: TGTGCCAGCAGCTGGATGGGGCTAGCATGGGGTACGCAGTATTTT. The full variable domain, with the rest looked up from reference TRBV5-6 and TRBJ2-3, is DAGVTQSPTHLIKTRGQQVTLRCSPKSGHDTVSWYQQALGQGPQFIFQYYEEEERQRGNFPDRFSGHQFPNYSSELNVNALLLGDSALYLCASSWMGLAWGTQYFGPGTRLTVL.

The rearrangement joins TRBV7-9 to TRBJ2-7; 9 nucleotides align to TRBD1. The CDR3 consists of 15 residues. V lost 6 bases, J lost 6 bases, and 12 bases stayed unmatched. Germline V gene lookup returns CDR1 SEHNR and CDR2 FQNEAQ (reference sequence). CDR3: CASSYPGTGTGEQYF. DNA for the CDR3: TGTGCCAGCAGTTATCCCGGGACAGGGACTGGCGAGCAGTACTTC.

This clone was detected once. The chain links TRBV9 to TRBJ2-7; 14 positions agree with TRBD2. The V segment lost 3 bases and the J segment 9 bases; nucleotides outside the gene matches: 8. The CDR3 consists of 15 residues. Germline-derived CDR1 and CDR2 are SGDLS and YYNGEE. The CDR3 reads CASSEGGLAGVGQYF. The CDR3 coding sequence is TGTGCCAGCAGCGAGGGGGGACTAGCGGGAGTTGGGCAGTACTTC. The variable domain in full, completed from reference TRBV9 and TRBJ2-7, reads DSGVTQTPKHLITATGQRVTLRCSPRSGDLSVYWYQQSLDQGLQFLIQYYNGEERAKGNILERFSAQQFPDLHSELNLSSLELGDSALYFCASSEGGLAGVGQYFGPGTRLTVT.